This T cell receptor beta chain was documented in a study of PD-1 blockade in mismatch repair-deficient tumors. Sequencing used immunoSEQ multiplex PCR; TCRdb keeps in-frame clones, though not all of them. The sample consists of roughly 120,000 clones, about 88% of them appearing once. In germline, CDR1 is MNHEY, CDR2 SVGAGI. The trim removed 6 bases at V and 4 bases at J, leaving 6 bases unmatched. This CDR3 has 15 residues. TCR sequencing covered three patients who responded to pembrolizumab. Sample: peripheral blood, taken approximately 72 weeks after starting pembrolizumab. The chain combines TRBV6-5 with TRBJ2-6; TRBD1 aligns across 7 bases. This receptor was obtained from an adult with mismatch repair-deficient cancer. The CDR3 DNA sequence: TGTGCCAGCAGGACGACAGGGTCCGGGGCCAACGTCCTGACTTTC. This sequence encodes CASRTTGSGANVLTF.